A single sample is the source of the 23 T cell receptor beta chains below, sequenced in a study of PD-1 blockade in classical Hodgkin lymphoma. Using immunoSEQ multiplex PCR, the repertoire was profiled, and TCRdb retains in-frame clones only, with some absent. This table holds about 25,000 clones, 94% found once. The time point is: newly diagnosed, previously untreated cHL patient sample. The sequencing sample was made of peripheral blood mononuclear cells (PBMCs). The receptors come from a human donor with classical Hodgkin lymphoma.

V is TRBV18 and J is TRBJ2-2, with 8 nucleotides matching TRBD2. The germline gives CDR1 KGHSH, CDR2 LQKENI. CDR3 size: 17 residues. The trim removed 1 base at V and 5 bases at J, leaving 9 bases unmatched. The CDR3 DNA sequence: TGTGCCAGCTCACCACACGGGAGCGGGGGTCCTACCGGGGAGCTGTTTTTT. It specifies CASSPHGSGGPTGELFF.

The V and J genes are TRBV28 and TRBJ1-4, with 11 bases aligning to TRBD1. Trimming took 4 bases from V and 1 from J; bases not matched to a gene: 5. Germline V gives CDR1 MDHEN, CDR2 SYDVKM. The CDR3 extends over 17 amino acids. CDR3 sequence reads: CASSSWDRGGTNEKLFF. The CDR3, as DNA: TGTGCCAGCAGTTCCTGGGACAGGGGGGGAACTAATGAAAAACTGTTTTTT.

This chain connects TRBV7-9 to TRBJ1-1, with no clear D. V was pared by 1 base and J by 0 bases, with 9 bases between. From germline, CDR1 is SEHNR and CDR2 FQNEAQ (reference sequence). This CDR3 region has 15 residues. The CDR3 region is CASSLGSLLNTEAFF. The DNA of the CDR3 is TGTGCCAGCAGCTTAGGATCGCTATTGAACACTGAAGCTTTCTTT.

This chain joins TRBV6-1 and TRBJ1-1; weak D call: TRBD1 (6 bases). The V end lost 10 bases, the J end lost 1 base, and 13 bases lay between the germline ends. Germline V lookup: CDR1 MNHNS, CDR2 SASEGT. CDR3 length equals 13 residues. CDR3: CATSGTPNTEAFF. CDR3 DNA sequence: TGTGCCACCTCCGGGACACCGAACACTGAAGCTTTCTTT.

The gene calls are TRBV29-1 and TRBJ2-7, with TRBD1 matching over 7 bases. Germline CDR1 is SQVTM and CDR2 is ANQGSEA. This CDR3 has 14 amino acids. Trimming cost V 6 bases and J 3 bases; bases outside gene matches: 11. CDR3 DNA: TGCAGCGTAGTTGGGGACAGCCGTTACTACGAGCAGTACTTC. It codes for CSVVGDSRYYEQYF.

The chain recombines TRBV2 with TRBJ1-5, with a possible D match to TRBD1 (6 bases). CDR1 SNHLY and CDR2 FYNNEI come from the germline V gene. The V end was cut by 8 bases, the J end by 5 bases, with 16 bases between. There are 14 residues in the CDR3. CDR3 region: CASERGGADQPQHF. The CDR3 region has the DNA TGTGCCAGCGAGCGCGGGGGGGCAGATCAGCCCCAGCATTTT.

V gene TRBV6-6 combines with J gene TRBJ2-7; perhaps TRBD2 as D (5 bases). The germline V gene encodes CDR1 MNHNY and CDR2 SVGAGI (reference sequence). The V gene lost 6 bases and the J gene lost 8 bases, with 23 bases spanning the gap. This CDR3 region has 15 residues. The CDR3 bases are TGTGCCAGCAGCTACATTAGCCCTAGCTTTGGCAAGCAGTACTTC. It is translated as CASSYISPSFGKQYF.

This clone was seen a single time. The chain carries TRBV18 and TRBJ2-1, with a possible D match to TRBD1 (5 bases). Germline values: CDR1 KGHSH, CDR2 LQKENI. This CDR3 spans 14 amino acids. V lost 3 bases to trimming and J lost 9 bases, with 15 bases between them. In DNA, the CDR3 is TGTGCCAGCTCACCCCTACCAGGGTCCACTGAGCAGTTCTTC. Its protein is CASSPLPGSTEQFF.

This chain joins TRBV30 and TRBJ2-2; 10 bases are shared with TRBD1. V trimming: 4 bases; J trimming: 3 bases; junction bases outside the gene matches: 8. This CDR3 is built from 16 residues. Germline-derived CDR1 and CDR2 are GTSNPN and SVGIG (reference sequence). The CDR3 spells CAWNPDRGRYTGELFF. In nucleotides, the CDR3 is TGTGCCTGGAACCCCGACAGGGGGCGTTACACCGGGGAGCTGTTTTTT. The complete variable domain, with remaining parts taken from reference TRBV30 and TRBJ2-2, reads SQTIHQWPATLVQPVGSPLSLECTVEGTSNPNLYWYRQAAGRGLQLLFYSVGIGQISSEVPQNLSASRPQDRQFILSSKKLLLSDSGFYLCAWNPDRGRYTGELFFGEGSRLTVL.

The chain is built from TRBV5-4 and TRBJ1-1; TRBD1 matches 11 bases. CDR3 length: 14 amino acids. Germline CDR1 is SGHNT and CDR2 is YYREEE (reference sequence). V shed 4 bases, J shed 11 bases, and the junction held 10 bases outside the gene matches. CDR3 in amino acids: CASSLTGTGGRAFF. The CDR3 nucleotides read TGTGCCAGCAGCCTCACCGGGACAGGGGGAAGGGCTTTCTTT. The full variable domain, completed using reference TRBV5-4 and TRBJ1-1, is ETGVTQSPTHLIKTRGQQVTLRCSSQSGHNTVSWYQQALGQGPQFIFQYYREEENGRGNFPPRFSGLQFPNYSSELNVNALELDDSALYLCASSLTGTGGRAFFGQGTRLTVV.

The chain combines TRBV11-2 with TRBJ2-6; D unclear. Looked up from germline, CDR1 is SGHAT and CDR2 is FQNNGV. V lost 4 bases, J lost 5 bases, and 21 bases lay in between. The CDR3 loop spans 18 amino acids. CDR3 coding DNA: TGTGCCAGCAGCTCTTTTGCCAAGCAACAAAGTCGGGCCAACGTCCTGACTTTC. Translating gives CASSSFAKQQSRANVLTF.

The J gene is TRBJ1-3, the V gene TRBV30; no reliable D call. With 0 bases removed from V and 0 bases from J, the gap between germline ends came to 9 bases. CDR1 GTSNPN and CDR2 SVGIG come from the germline V gene (reference sequence). CDR3 size: 15 residues. CDR3 sequence reads: CAWSVSRSSGNTIYF. The CDR3, as DNA: TGTGCCTGGAGTGTATCCAGGAGCTCTGGAAACACCATATATTTT.

The chain has TRBV7-2 and TRBJ2-1; D call uncertain. V shed 3 bases and J shed 6 bases, with 6 bases lying between them. This CDR3 spans 12 amino acids. CDR1 is SGHTA, CDR2 FQGNSA, per germline. The CDR3 spells CASSFSSNEQFF. The CDR3 coding sequence is TGTGCCAGCAGCTTTTCGAGCAATGAGCAGTTCTTC.

The chain couples TRBV7-9 to TRBJ1-4, with D unclear. The ends were cut back, 5 bases at V and 5 bases at J, with 15 bases in the middle. Per germline, CDR1 SEHNR and CDR2 FQNEAQ (reference sequence). This CDR3 region has 15 residues. CDR3 sequence reads: CASSTRLGENEKLFF. CDR3 coding DNA: TGTGCCAGCAGCACTCGTCTGGGTGAAAATGAAAAACTGTTTTTT.

The J gene is TRBJ1-5, the V gene TRBV7-8, with D uncertain. CDR3 length equals 13 residues. Trimming left V 5 bases short and J 7 bases short, with 12 bases between. Looked up from germline, CDR1 is SGHVS and CDR2 is FQNEAQ. DNA for the CDR3: TGTGCCAGCAGCCCACGGGCGGACCAGCCCCAGCATTTT. It codes for CASSPRADQPQHF.

The table lists this clone with a few counts. This sequence joins TRBV6-5 and TRBJ2-7, with no clear D. Trimming shortened V by 3 bases and J by 2 bases, and 11 bases separated the two germline ends. Looked up from germline, CDR1 is MNHEY and CDR2 is SVGAGI. The CDR3 contains 14 residues. The CDR3 spells CASSYSGPPYEQYF. CDR3 DNA sequence: TGTGCCAGCAGTTATTCCGGGCCGCCCTACGAGCAGTACTTC.

This clone was seen a handful of times. The V and J genes are TRBV7-9 and TRBJ2-7, with TRBD1 identical over 9 bases. The germline V gene encodes CDR1 SEHNR and CDR2 FQNEAQ (reference sequence). The trim removed 1 base at V and 5 bases at J, leaving 0 bases unmatched. The CDR3 contains 13 residues. The CDR3 nucleotides are TGTGCCAGCAGCTTAGGGGACAGGGACGAGCAGTACTTC. The encoded protein is CASSLGDRDEQYF.

CDR3 in amino acids: CSAPATFF. The CDR3 DNA follows: TGCAGTGCTCCGGCCACTTTCTTT. The gene calls are TRBV20-1 and TRBJ1-1; D is uncertain. V lost 5 bases to trimming and J lost 12 bases, with 7 bases between them. From germline, CDR1 is DFQATT and CDR2 SNEGSKA (reference sequence). There are 8 residues in the CDR3.

J is TRBJ1-2 and V is TRBV29-1; no clear D gene. Germline assignment: CDR1 SQVTM and CDR2 ANQGSEA. The CDR3 consists of 11 residues. V lost 7 bases and J lost 8, with 14 bases in between. The CDR3: CSDQREGGYTF. CDR3 nucleotides: TGCAGCGACCAAAGGGAGGGCGGCTACACCTTC.

The gene calls are TRBV5-8 and TRBJ2-7; 11 bases agree with TRBD2. CDR3 length: 15 residues. J lost 5 bases, V lost 4 bases, and 8 bases had no gene match. The V gene's germline CDR1 is SGHTS and CDR2 YDEGEE. The CDR3 loop is CASSPSTSGRNEQYF. In DNA, the CDR3 is TGTGCCAGCAGCCCATCTACTAGCGGGAGAAACGAGCAGTACTTC.

The rearrangement uses TRBV18 and TRBJ1-2, with D uncertain. V was shortened by 3 bases and J by 0 bases, with 11 bases between the two germline ends. The germline V gene has CDR1 KGHSH and CDR2 LQKENI. This CDR3 region has 15 residues. The CDR3 region is CASSPGSGPNYGYTF. The CDR3 nucleotides are TGTGCCAGCTCACCTGGGTCAGGCCCTAACTATGGCTACACCTTC.

V and J are TRBV5-4 and TRBJ2-7, with no clear D. Germline CDR1 SGHNT, CDR2 YYREEE (reference sequence). V gave up 1 base and J gave up 5 bases, with 4 bases separating them. The length of the CDR3 is 11 residues. This CDR3 is CASSLRDEQYF. CDR3 DNA: TGTGCCAGCAGCTTGAGGGACGAGCAGTACTTC.

This chain uses TRBV29-1 with TRBJ2-1, with TRBD1 identical over 7 bases. The V and J ends lost 6 bases and 4 bases, in that order; junction bases with no gene match: 15. CDR1 is SQVTM and CDR2 is ANQGSEA in the germline V gene. The CDR3 extends over 16 amino acids. DNA for the CDR3: TGCAGCGTGCTCGGGACAGCTAAAATCTCTTACAATGAGCAGTTCTTC. This encodes CSVLGTAKISYNEQFF.